This T cell receptor beta chain was captured by sequencing in a study of molecular identifiers for immune sequencing clone quantification. This clonotype showed up many times. The antigen is undetermined. Naive CD8 T cells were picked out by sorting for CD8+CD4-CCR7+CD45RA+. The length of the CDR3 is 11 residues. Trimming pared 1 base from V and 8 bases from J, leaving 5 bases between. Germline V gene sequence: CDR1 LGHNA, CDR2 YNFKEQ. General study findings and limits: Even with 1 million or so naive cells present, spiked Jurkat TCR RNA from one cell was reportedly detectable. Clones that had above 20 RNA copies took up over 99% of effector molecules but under 1% in naive cells.

MiXCR, applied by TCRdb to the PCR reads, yields one record per CDR3 protein. Of over 550,000 distinct CDR3 sequences in the sample, around 25% were seen once. The TCR was taken from a human donor in good health. Some libraries in this study had Jurkat cell RNA spiked in. The chain couples TRBV4-2 to TRBJ1-1; D gene unclear. The sequenced sample consisted of naive CD8+ T cells from blood, with Jurkat cell RNA spiked in. Documented subset: FACS-sorted CD8+CD4-CCR7+CD45RA+ naive T cells. CDR3 amino acids: CASSQAGEAFF. For the CDR3, the DNA is TGTGCCAGCAGCCAAGCCGGCGAAGCTTTCTTT.